This TCR beta chain was recorded in a study of Ad26.COV2.S vaccination and SARS-CoV-2 variants. This CDR3 region has 13 residues. V lost 5 bases to trimming and J lost 3 bases, with 11 bases between them. This sample's treatment: 15 to 20 received Ad26.COV2.S at low or high dose, single or two shots; 5 received placebo; per-sample allocation not given. Collection of samples fell on day 63 after the first vaccine or placebo injection. Repertoires were generated with immunoSEQ multiplex PCR, while TCRdb's copy carries only in-frame clones and drops some. The data show about 350,000 clones, with around 90% seen just once and around 5.8% held by the top ten.

The TCR sequence derives from a person between 18 and 65 years old who received the Ad26.COV2.S COVID-19 vaccine or a placebo. The rearrangement links TRBV12-3 or TRBV12-4 to TRBJ2-7; weak D call: TRBD1 (6 bases). The sequences come from peripheral blood, collected in a trial of Ad26.COV2.S vaccine versus placebo. The CDR3: CASSRDIHYEQYF. For the CDR3, the DNA is TGTGCCAGCAGTCGGGACATCCACTACGAGCAGTACTTC.